The rows below give T cell receptor beta chains drawn from one sample of a study of CD8+ T cells in alopecia areata. Using immunoSEQ multiplex PCR, the repertoire was profiled, and TCRdb retains in-frame clones only, with some absent. The table records almost 250,000 clones, roughly two thirds of them present only once. This material consisted of CD4+ T cells sorted from blood, taken at week 0. The receptors originated from a human donor with alopecia areata. Both conserved end residues are part of each CDR3. A D gene is named only where the DNA matches it firmly. Part of the rows lack a size; the others show once, few, many or a class for expanded clones.

V gene	J gene	D gene	clone size	CDR3 protein	CDR3 DNA
TRBV5-1	TRBJ2-3	-	-	CAGSAGPTDTQYF	TGCGCCGGCAGTGCAGGCCCCACAGATACGCAGTATTTT
TRBV5-4	TRBJ2-7	-	-	CASSLASRAEGEQYF	TGTGCCAGCAGCTTGGCCTCTAGGGCCGAGGGGGAGCAGTACTTC
TRBV5-8	TRBJ2-5	-	-	CASSLAGGETQYF	TGTGCCAGCAGCTTGGCGGGTGGAGAGACCCAGTACTTC
TRBV15	TRBJ1-5	-	-	CATSRDGFQPQHF	TGTGCCACCAGCAGAGATGGATTTCAGCCCCAGCATTTT
TRBV6-5	TRBJ1-2	-	-	CASSYSMLGQGFGYTF	TGTGCCAGCAGTTACTCGATGTTGGGTCAGGGGTTTGGCTACACCTTC
TRBV7-9	TRBJ2-5	-	few	CASSLWGNDQETQYF	TGTGCCAGCAGCTTATGGGGGAACGATCAAGAGACCCAGTACTTC
TRBV11-2	TRBJ2-7	-	-	CASTLISGSRQYF	TGTGCCAGCACCTTGATATCAGGCTCGCGGCAGTACTTC
TRBV29-1	TRBJ2-1	-	few	CSAEDSSAWNEQFF	TGCAGCGCCGAGGACAGCTCTGCATGGAATGAGCAGTTCTTC
TRBV2	TRBJ2-5	-	-	CASSEPGTQYF	TGTGCCAGCAGTGAGCCTGGGACCCAGTACTTC
TRBV5-1	TRBJ2-1	-	-	CASSLGLGSHNEQFF	TGCGCCAGCAGCTTGGGACTAGGTTCCCACAATGAGCAGTTCTTC
TRBV27	TRBJ2-1	-	few	CASRGPYNEQFF	TGTGCCAGCAGGGGACCATACAATGAGCAGTTCTTC
TRBV14	TRBJ2-5	-	-	CASSQDLRAQETQYF	TGTGCCAGCAGCCAAGATCTGAGGGCCCAAGAGACCCAGTACTTC
TRBV29-1	TRBJ2-3	-	-	CSADGPLNQGTQYF	TGCAGCGCCGACGGACCGTTAAATCAGGGTACGCAGTATTTT
TRBV25-1	TRBJ2-5	-	-	CASSVVVETQYF	TGTGCCAGCAGTGTCGTGGTCGAGACCCAGTACTTC